This TCR beta chain was sequenced for a study of T cell responses to AZD1222 COVID-19 vaccine. General study findings and limits: Spike-specific TCR breadth and depth were elevated following two AZD1222 doses. Repertoires were obtained only post-peak T cell response.

CDR1 is SQVTM and CDR2 is ANQGSEA in the germline V gene. V shed 2 bases and J shed 4 bases, with 8 bases lying between them. The CDR3 consists of 12 residues. The data were produced by immunoSEQ multiplex PCR, yet TCRdb's version contains in-frame clones alone and is incomplete. Among fewer than 120,000 clones, around 93% were seen once, and the ten largest hold 2.9%. For this clone: Its antigen remains unidentified.

This chain connects TRBV29-1 to TRBJ1-2; no clear D. The receptor was derived from an adult who received the AZD1222 COVID-19 vaccine. The sample consisted of peripheral blood, taken 28 days after the second AZD1222 dose. The CDR3, as DNA: TGCAGCGTTGAAAGGCAGGTCTATGGCTACACCTTC. It encodes CSVERQVYGYTF.